The text below deals with one TCR beta chain. The antigen is unknown. Germline V gene data show CDR1 as SGDLS and CDR2 as YYNGEE. The CDR3 spans 15 residues. This specimen comes from a study of post-analysis software for immune sequencing data. Study results and caveats: The study found TRBV5-6, TRBV5-1 and TRBV20-1 among five or six TRBV segments more frequent in patients than controls.

Tagging with unique molecular identifiers was a feature of the TCR beta cDNA libraries. MiXCR, applied by TCRdb to the PCR reads, yields one record per CDR3 protein. The repertoire holds 750,000 to 950,000 distinct CDR3 sequences, with around 53% as singletons. The rearrangement joins TRBV9 to TRBJ2-4; TRBD1 matches at 7 bases. The J call may be mistaken, given a closer DNA end match to TRBJ2-7. Sequencing used blood. The TCR sequence derives from a girl under 18 with multiple sclerosis. The CDR3 loop reads CASSVEPGQIYEQYF. For the CDR3, the DNA is TGTGCCAGCAGCGTCGAACCGGGACAGATCTACGAGCAGTACTTC.